This T cell receptor beta chain was documented in a study of Graves' ophthalmopathy and Graves' hyperthyroidism (dated by TCRdb to between 2017 and 2018). Broadly, across the study: Peripheral blood was collected before any treatment was given, at the time of initial diagnosis. TCR beta repertoire signatures were used to distinguish Graves' ophthalmopathy from Graves' hyperthyroidism and to predict progression to ophthalmopathy. In total, around 130 blood samples were TCR-sequenced: 43 ophthalmopathy, 80 or so hyperthyroidism and some 17 hyperthyroidism-to-ophthalmopathy patients. To explore V-J signatures that separate ophthalmopathy from hyperthyroidism, a discovery set of about a hundred patients was enrolled, consisting of about 45 with ophthalmopathy and around 57 with stable hyperthyroidism. An independent validation cohort was composed of fewer than 20 hyperthyroidism patients and more than 15 patients who later progressed from hyperthyroidism to ophthalmopathy. In five or six hyperthyroidism patients, the T-cell repertoires found in thyroid tissue were compared with those found in blood. Following sampling, methimazole starting at 30 mg daily was administered to hyperthyroidism patients, and high-dose intravenous methylprednisolone was administered to ophthalmopathy patients. For training and testing, the approximately 97 patients in the discovery cohort were randomly divided in a 7:3 ratio.

Trimming takes 0 bases from V and 7 bases from J, and the germline ends sit 9 bases apart. Counted from cysteine to phenylalanine, this CDR3 has 12 amino acids. Only the CDR3 DNA is retained, 36 bases long and in frame from the first base. The germline V gene (reference sequence) provides CDR1 GTSNPN and CDR2 SVGIG. For repertoire sequencing, TCR beta CDR3 regions were amplified from RNA transcripts. The first round was an RT-PCR using HTBI primers with the Qiagen OneStep RT-PCR kit, and this first round was followed by a second-round multiplex PCR, then size selection and purification. Sequencing of the libraries was carried out on an Illumina HiSeq2000 in paired-end mode with 100 bp reads. Per the authors' processing: SOAPnuke was used for read processing, and reads with adapters, uncalled bases, a mean Phred below 15, or no exact constant-primer or identifier match were discarded. High-quality paired reads were merged with COPE v1.2.5. Each unique nucleotide sequence was treated as a clonotype, and MiTCR v1.1 was used to align the clonotypes to the IMGT TRB V, D and J references. Analysis was restricted to V-J combinations with a frequency above 0.0001, which covered 98% to 99.2% of repertoires. For each V-J combination, a TCR clonal expansion and chaos score was defined as F50 clonal expansion divided by the chaos observed in the TCRdist matrix. Welch's t-statistics and random forest were used to narrow the features down to 13 V-J combinations, which were then fed into a naive Bayes classifier. Thyroid-blood repertoire similarity was quantified with the Morisita-Horn index. TCRdb trimmed the raw reads at Q25, called clones with MiXCR and kept productive beta chains. All rows with the same CDR3 protein become a single entry with the most common DNA and genes. The V and J calls were determined by TCRdb, not by the authors. The sample data list hundreds of thousands of distinct CDR3 sequences, and 20% to 25% of these were observed just once. Of the sample, 7.1% is held by the ten largest clones.

The full study reports these points: In cross-validation, the 13-signature model distinguished ophthalmopathy from stable hyperthyroidism with nearly 90% sensitivity and 81% to 83% specificity, and in the test set the corresponding values were roughly 78% and 74%. In validation, the model predicted ophthalmopathy progression with about 71% sensitivity and approximately 78% specificity; approximately 12 predicted patients were CT-confirmed with GO in a median of around 6 months. No statistical method was used to set the sample size in advance, and the investigators knew which group each participant was assigned to. Most of the expanded thyroid clonotypes with a frequency above 0.001 were also detected in blood, and it was suggested that the thyroid immune response may be reflected by blood repertoires.

This clonotype was counted ten times or more. There is no known antigen for this receptor. Within one base of it there is no much larger clone, and no base qualities were kept. Stable hyperthyroidism was defined as no progression to ophthalmopathy within 18 months of follow-up. The hyperthyroidism patients were 18 to 65 years old and newly diagnosed, with a disease duration of less than 2 months. Patients with other autoimmune diseases, uncontrolled infections, pregnancy or lactation were excluded. Diagnosis was based on clinical symptoms, serum thyroxine, TRAb, thyroid ultrasound and orbital computed tomography. PBMCs were isolated from more than 8 ml of fresh peripheral blood by Ficoll-Paque density gradient centrifugation. Total RNA was extracted using Trizol reagent, and RNA quality was checked on an Agilent 2100 Bioanalyzer.

This TCR was recovered from a woman aged 18-35 years with stable Graves' hyperthyroidism. Some clones in this sample may be carry-over from other donors' samples. Donor details come from another sample of the same person, matched by shared clones. The specimen was peripheral blood. Recombination linked TRBV30 to TRBJ1-1, with the D gene call left open. The DNA sequence reads TGTGCCTGGAGTGTAGGTCCGAATGAAGCTTTCTTT. Its protein reads: CAWSVGPNEAFF.